This TCR beta chain originates from a study of immune heterogeneity within non-small cell lung tumors. The V and J ends lost 6 bases and 0 bases, in that order; junction bases with no gene match: 12. Germline lookup yields CDR1 MNHNS and CDR2 SASEGT. The CDR3 spans 18 residues. General study findings and limits: Identical dominant CDR3 beta clonotypes showed recurrence across tumor sites within a patient, and site-unique high-frequency clones were also present.

Details on this clonotype: Its antigen remains unknown. A clone one base away is much larger, so this may be a read error.

At 550 to 700 ng per sample, bulk tumor genomic DNA provided the template. While surgery was under way, several biopsies spaced far apart were taken per primary tumor. Enrolled individuals presented with untreated, newly diagnosed non-small cell lung cancer and received curative surgery. The TCR beta CDR3 region underwent multiplex PCR amplification with 32 V and 13 J primers. TCRdb reanalysed the multiplex PCR reads using MiXCR and keeps one entry per CDR3 protein. The sample has 30,000 to 40,000 distinct CDR3 sequences; around 26% are singletons. The sequence came from a man in his forties or fifties with non-small cell lung cancer. The sequenced sample was lung tumor tissue. This rearrangement joins TRBV6-1 to TRBJ2-4; 9 bases match TRBD2. DNA of the CDR3: TGTGCCAGCAGAGAACGAGCGGGAGGTGCCTTAGCCAAAAACATTCAGTACTTC. Its protein product is CASRERAGGALAKNIQYF.